This TCR beta chain was captured by sequencing in a study of T cell responses to AZD1222 COVID-19 vaccine (dated by TCRdb to about 2021). For context, the study as a whole: AZD1222 recipients with second doses at about 4 weeks or about 12 weeks were pooled, because spike-specific TCR depth and breadth did not differ between schedules. A total of about 240 trial participants underwent TCR sequencing, of whom about 210 received two doses of AZD1222 and around 26 received two doses of the MenACWY control vaccine. Trial participants were enrolled into age subgroups of 18-55, 56-69 and 70-plus years, which contained approximately 150, 28 and 58 TCR-sequenced participants, respectively. Findings and caveats that apply to the study as a whole: Conclusions about previously exposed vaccinees are limited because only a handful of AZD1222 recipients were SARS-CoV-2 seropositive at baseline. CD4 TCRs associated with the vaccine covered the entire spike protein, and the dominant responses were in regions 160-218 and 743-854. Because no samples from the day 14 peak response were available, repertoires could be characterized only after the peak T cell response. Reportedly, close to half of the unique spike-specific TCRs recognized epitopes lying outside the regions that are mutated in the B.1.351 and B.1.1.7 variants. The 56-69-year group was small, and its depth increase did not reach significance, likely because of low power. Most participants were white British and females outnumbered males, and the authors suggested that clonal diversity may have been underestimated. Spike-specific TCR breadth and depth rose significantly after two AZD1222 doses compared with day 0 and with MenACWY recipients.

Interpreted using the paper, the time point label stands for: baseline before first vaccination. The vaccinee samples were drawn from two UK trials, COV001 and COV002, one of which was a single-blind randomized controlled phase 2/3 trial testing AZD1222 (ChAdOx1 nCoV-19) in healthy adults. Trial participant PBMC samples were collected at day 0 and day 28 after the second dose for TCRbeta chain sequencing. In regard to this clone: Its antigen is currently not known. No base qualities exist here, and no much larger clone lies one base off it.

The CDR3 regions of human TCRbeta chains were analyzed by immunosequencing. Per the source publication's procedure: Repertoire TCRs were matched against a reference library of SARS-CoV-2-specific TCRs generated with the MIRA antigen-specificity platform. Breadth was defined as the fraction of unique TCRs that were SARS-CoV-2-associated, and depth was defined as the fraction of total T cells that were SARS-CoV-2-associated. Each spike-specific TCR was assigned to its reactive spike region and to a CD4 or CD8 class using the MIRA data. Log10-transformed breadth and depth values were compared by one-way ANOVA with Sidak's multiple comparisons tests. TCRdb mirrors the immuneACCESS table, restricted to in-frame sequences. Some clones are absent from its copies; in checked studies, under half trace to an unresolved V gene, and the reason for the others is unknown. V, J and clone size are those of that table, while D and trimming were read from the DNA. The sample yields roughly 140,000 clones; 70% to 90% were counted once. Together, the top ten hold approximately 2.1% of the sample.

Material: peripheral blood, obtained on day 0 of AZD1222 vaccination. The TCR was taken from an adult in good health.

For the CDR3, the sequence is CASSIDLRKTNSPLHF. The DNA sequence reads TGTGCCAGTAGTATAGATCTCAGGAAGACCAATTCACCCCTCCACTTT. The chain joins TRBV19 to TRBJ1-6; the D gene lacks a confident call. From the cysteine through the phenylalanine, the CDR3 covers 16 amino acids. CDR3 DNA is the only sequence kept; it has 48 bases, read in frame from the first base. A distance of 13 bases separates the germline ends of V and J, which lose 0 bases and 7 bases respectively. For CDR1 and CDR2, the germline V gene (reference sequence) lists LNHDA and SQIVND.